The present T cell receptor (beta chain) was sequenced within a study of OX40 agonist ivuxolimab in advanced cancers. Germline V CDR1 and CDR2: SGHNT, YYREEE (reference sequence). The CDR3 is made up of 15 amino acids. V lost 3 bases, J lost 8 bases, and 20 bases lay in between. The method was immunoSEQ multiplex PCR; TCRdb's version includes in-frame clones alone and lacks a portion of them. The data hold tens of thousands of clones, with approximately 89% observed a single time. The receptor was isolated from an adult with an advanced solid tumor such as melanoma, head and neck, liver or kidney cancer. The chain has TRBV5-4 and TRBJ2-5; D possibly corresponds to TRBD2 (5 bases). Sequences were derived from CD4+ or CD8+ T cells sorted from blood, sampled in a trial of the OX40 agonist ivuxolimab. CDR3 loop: CASSSDLGQRGTQYF. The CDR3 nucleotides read TGTGCCAGCAGCTCGGATTTGGGTCAACGGGGAACCCAGTACTTC.